One sample yielded the 11 T cell receptor beta chains listed below, sequenced in a study of beta chain features in type 1 diabetes. These receptors are not linked to any known antigen. Study-level points and caveats: Across all four CD4+ subsets, people with type 1 diabetes showed modestly shorter TCRB CDR3s.

Investigators reverse transcribed all isolated RNA, so they sequenced expressed TCRB transcripts. TCRdb keeps only in-frame clones here, not all; method: immunoSEQ multiplex PCR. The sample holds about 22,000 clones; around 57% are singletons and the top ten take 0.37%. Sample: stem cell memory CD4+ T cells from blood. The receptors originated from a man between 18 and 29 years old with type 1 diabetes.

This clone has more than one count but fewer than ten. The chain couples TRBV28 to TRBJ1-1; 8 bases fit TRBD1. Germline V gene lookup returns CDR1 MDHEN and CDR2 SYDVKM. CDR3 length equals 14 residues. Trimming took 6 bases from V and 4 from J; bases not matched to a gene: 7. The CDR3 coding sequence is TGTGCCAGCAGCATACAGGGGGGGAGCACTGAAGCTTTCTTT. Its translation: CASSIQGGSTEAFF.

V usage is TRBV7-9 and J usage is TRBJ1-4, with TRBD1 as a possible D gene (6 bases). Trimming left V 6 bases short and J 4 bases short, with 12 bases between. Germline loops: CDR1 SEHNR, CDR2 FQNEAQ (reference sequence). The CDR3 length is 14 residues. The CDR3 nucleotides read TGTGCCAGCAGTGTAAAGGGGGTTAATGAAAAACTGTTTTTT. Translated, it gives CASSVKGVNEKLFF.

This chain joins TRBV15 and TRBJ1-1; 9 bases align to TRBD1. From germline, CDR1 is LNHNV and CDR2 YYDKDF (reference sequence). The trim removed 3 bases at V and 1 base at J, leaving 6 bases unmatched. CDR3 length equals 16 residues. This CDR3 is CATSRDYRGRNTEAFF. CDR3 nucleotide sequence: TGTGCCACCAGCAGGGATTACAGGGGGCGGAACACTGAAGCTTTCTTT.

The chain links TRBV7-2 to TRBJ1-4, with D tentatively TRBD1 (5 bases). Germline V gives CDR1 SGHTA, CDR2 FQGNSA. V was cut by 0 bases and J by 8 bases, with 16 bases left in between. The CDR3 is made up of 16 amino acids. CDR3 amino acids: CASSLARGTGPEKLFF. CDR3 sequence (DNA): TGTGCCAGCAGCTTAGCGCGCGGGACGGGGCCGGAAAAACTGTTTTTT.

In this sample, this clone turned up once. This sequence joins TRBV7-9 and TRBJ2-3; D unresolved. The length of the CDR3 is 14 residues. V dropped 2 bases and J dropped 2 bases, with 8 bases sitting between them. Germline CDR1 and CDR2: SEHNR and FQNEAQ (reference sequence). The CDR3 nucleotides read TGTGCCAGCAGCTTACTGCGGAACACAGATACGCAGTATTTT. Its translation is CASSLLRNTDTQYF.

This chain joins TRBV7-2 and TRBJ2-7; D is perhaps TRBD2 (6 bases). V was pared by 5 bases and J by 0 bases, with 11 bases between. The length of the CDR3 is 14 residues. Germline loops: CDR1 SGHTA, CDR2 FQGNSA. As DNA, the CDR3 is TGTGCCAGCAGCCGGGGGTCCGCCTCCTACGAGCAGTACTTC. This translates into CASSRGSASYEQYF.

The chain combines TRBV2 with TRBJ1-5; 12 positions agree with TRBD1. Per germline, CDR1 SNHLY and CDR2 FYNNEI. This CDR3 contains 19 residues. Unmatched junction bases numbered 20, after V lost 7 bases and J lost 7 bases. In DNA form, the CDR3 reads TGTGCCAGCAATAATGCCAATATGGGGACAGGGGGCAAGGTCCAGCCCCAGCATTTT. Encoded protein: CASNNANMGTGGKVQPQHF.

V usage is TRBV20-1 and J usage is TRBJ2-1, with D maybe TRBD1 (6 bases). This CDR3 has 11 residues. V lost 6 bases, J lost 6 bases, and 9 bases lay in between. Germline V gene data show CDR1 as DFQATT and CDR2 as SNEGSKA (reference sequence). The CDR3 region is CSAGQPNEQFF. CDR3 coding DNA: TGCAGTGCCGGACAGCCCAATGAGCAGTTCTTC.

The V and J genes are TRBV30 and TRBJ2-7; perhaps TRBD2 as D (6 bases). V was cut by 5 bases and J by 5 bases, with 16 bases left in between. In germline, CDR1 is GTSNPN, CDR2 SVGIG (reference sequence). CDR3 length: 13 residues. The CDR3 protein is CAWSGGNSHEQYF. The CDR3 DNA follows: TGTGCCTGGTCTGGCGGGAATTCGCACGAGCAGTACTTC. The full variable domain, in which reference TRBV30 and TRBJ2-7 provide the parts outside the CDR3, is SQTIHQWPATLVQPVGSPLSLECTVEGTSNPNLYWYRQAAGRGLQLLFYSVGIGQISSEVPQNLSASRPQDRQFILSSKKLLLSDSGFYLCAWSGGNSHEQYFGPGTRLTVT.

This clone was counted once. The chain recombines TRBV2 with TRBJ1-5, with TRBD1 identical over 12 bases. J lost 6 bases, V lost 5 bases, and 8 bases had no gene match. This CDR3 spans 16 amino acids. Germline-derived CDR1 and CDR2 are SNHLY and FYNNEI. The chain's CDR3 is CASSRVGTGGFQPQHF. The CDR3 DNA reads TGTGCCAGCAGTAGGGTCGGGACAGGGGGCTTTCAGCCCCAGCATTTT.

The chain uses TRBV10-3 and TRBJ2-1, with 9 bases lining up with TRBD2. Trimming took 5 bases from V and 0 from J; bases not matched to a gene: 5. The CDR3 spans 16 residues. Per germline, CDR1 ENHRY and CDR2 SYGVKD. The CDR3 sequence is CAISTAAGGSYNEQFF. In DNA, the CDR3 is TGTGCCATCAGTACAGCAGCGGGGGGCTCCTACAATGAGCAGTTCTTC.